The clone carrying this T cell receptor (beta chain) was seen just once. At one end the junction does not follow the germline gene, possibly because of a read error. CD45RO-negative, CCR7-positively selected cells formed the naive CD8 fraction, excluding terminally differentiated effector memory CD45RA+ cells. The protocol was immunoSEQ multiplex PCR, while the TCRdb copy is restricted to in-frame clones and leaves out a portion. The data hold almost 700,000 clones, with 92% observed a single time. The CDR3 is made up of 12 amino acids. In germline, CDR1 is MNHEY, CDR2 SVGAGI. The sample originates from a study of shared clonotypes between healthy human individuals.

The gene calls are TRBV6-5 and TRBJ1-1; 9 bases align to TRBD1. Sequenced: naive CD8+ T cells sorted from blood. This TCR derives from a man between 25 and 39 years old in good health. CDR3: CASRPRTGGWIF. In DNA form, the CDR3 reads TGTGCCAGTCGCCCAAGAACAGGGGGCTGGATCTTT.